This T cell receptor beta chain was identified during a study of T cells in Graves' hyperthyroidism and ophthalmopathy. Findings of the study overall: Within blood appeared most thyroid clonotypes that had expanded above 0.001.

Trimming took 0 bases from V and 2 from J; bases not matched to a gene: 6. Germline-derived CDR1 and CDR2 are SGHRS and YFSETQ. CDR3 length: 16 residues. Turning to this clonotype: The antigen is not known.

TCR beta CDR3 sequences were amplified from RNA transcripts. First-round RT-PCR with HTBI primers amplified the TCR CDR3 region. One entry per CDR3 protein results from TCRdb running MiXCR on the multiplex PCR reads. The table includes roughly 380,000 distinct CDR3 sequences, approximately 12% detected once. This receptor was taken from a man aged 25-40 years with Graves' hyperthyroidism that later progressed to Graves' ophthalmopathy. Material: blood. The chain uses TRBV5-1 and TRBJ2-7, with TRBD1 identical over 9 bases. CDR3 sequence: CASSLDPRQGAYEQYF. As DNA, the CDR3 is TGCGCCAGCAGCTTGGATCCCCGACAGGGGGCCTACGAGCAGTACTTC.